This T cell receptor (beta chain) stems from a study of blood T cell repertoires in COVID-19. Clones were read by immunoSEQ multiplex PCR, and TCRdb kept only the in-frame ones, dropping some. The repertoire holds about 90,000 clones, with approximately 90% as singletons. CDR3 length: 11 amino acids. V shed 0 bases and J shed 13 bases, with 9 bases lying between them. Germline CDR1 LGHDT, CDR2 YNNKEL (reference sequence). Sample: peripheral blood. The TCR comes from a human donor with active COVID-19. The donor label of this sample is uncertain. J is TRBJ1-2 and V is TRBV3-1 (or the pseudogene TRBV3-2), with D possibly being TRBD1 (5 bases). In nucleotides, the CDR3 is TGTGCCAGCAGCCAAGAGGAGGGGATCACCTTC. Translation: CASSQEEGITF.